The 14 T cell receptor beta chains presented below share a single source sample, sequenced in a study of vaccination effects on CD4 cells after COVID-19. Method: immunoSEQ multiplex PCR; TCRdb's copy keeps in-frame clones and lacks some. In the table there are more than 20,000 clones, roughly 71% of which are singletons. CD4+ T cells specific for antigen were expanded with viral peptide pools by the ViraFEST assay before sequencing. Scientists isolated CD4+ T cells after a roughly 9-day culture period ended. Infection dated between March and December 2020, before the Alpha, Beta and Delta variants reached the United States. The antigens of these receptors remain unknown. The source was CD4+ T cells from PBMCs cultured with SARS-CoV-2 spike peptides, collected before COVID-19 vaccination. These receptors were obtained from a human donor who had a prior SARS-CoV-2 infection.

This clone was picked up a small number of times. CDR3 sequence (DNA): TGTGCCAGCAGAACCGGGACTAGCCGCGTTTACGAGCAGTACTTC. This gives the protein CASRTGTSRVYEQYF. J is TRBJ2-7 and V is TRBV2; TRBD2 agrees at 9 bases. Losses at the gene ends were 6 bases for V and 4 bases for J; bases not matched to a gene: 10. The CDR3 is 15 residues long. Germline V gene data show CDR1 as SNHLY and CDR2 as FYNNEI.

The genes are TRBV6-6 and TRBJ1-6; D ambiguous. CDR1 is MNHNY and CDR2 is SVGAGI in the germline V gene (reference sequence). CDR3 length equals 16 residues. V was shortened by 0 bases and J by 10 bases, with 16 bases between the two germline ends. CDR3 loop: CASSYSAANRASPLHF. The CDR3 DNA is TGTGCCAGCAGTTACTCGGCAGCAAACCGGGCGTCACCCCTCCACTTT.

This clone was seen only a few times. The CDR3 coding sequence is TGTGCCAGCAGCTTGGTGGCAGATCACCGGGAGCTGTTTTTT. It yields the protein CASSLVADHRELFF. The chain is built from TRBV5-4 and TRBJ2-2; D unresolved. The CDR3 loop spans 14 amino acids. CDR1 is SGHNT, CDR2 YYREEE, per germline (reference sequence). V shed 0 bases and J shed 9 bases, with 12 bases lying between them.

V usage is TRBV18 and J usage is TRBJ1-5, with D possibly matching TRBD1 (5 bases). From germline, CDR1 is KGHSH and CDR2 LQKENI. The CDR3 runs 15 residues. The V gene lost 3 bases and the J gene lost 0 bases, with 9 bases spanning the gap. CDR3 region: CASSPGGYSNQPQHF. The CDR3 region has the DNA TGTGCCAGCTCACCTGGGGGATATAGCAATCAGCCCCAGCATTTT.

This clone was detected only a few times. The chain employs TRBV7-9 and TRBJ2-2; D gene unclear. Germline V gene lookup returns CDR1 SEHNR and CDR2 FQNEAQ (reference sequence). CDR3 size: 16 residues. The V end lost 5 bases, the J end lost 6 bases, and 19 bases lay between the germline ends. The CDR3 region is CASSKWAYGSPGELFF. The CDR3 region has the DNA TGTGCCAGCAGCAAATGGGCGTACGGGTCCCCCGGGGAGCTGTTTTTT.

This chain joins TRBV24-1 and TRBJ2-5; 11 positions match TRBD1. This CDR3 is 16 amino acids long. The V gene end was trimmed by 6 bases and the J gene end by 3 bases; junction bases not matched to a gene: 8. Germline V gene sequence: CDR1 KGHDR, CDR2 SFDVKD. CDR3 DNA sequence: TGTGCCACCAGTCGGGACAGGGGGACGCACGAAGAGACCCAGTACTTC. Its protein product is CATSRDRGTHEETQYF.

V is TRBV7-2 and J is TRBJ2-3, with 7 bases matching TRBD2. CDR1 is SGHTA and CDR2 is FQGNSA in the germline V gene. The V and J ends lost 5 bases and 2 bases, in that order; junction bases with no gene match: 13. The CDR3 runs 17 residues. The CDR3 DNA reads as TGTGCCAGCAGCCCGCGGGCGGGGCGGGGGTACACAGATACGCAGTATTTT. The encoded protein is CASSPRAGRGYTDTQYF.

The J gene is TRBJ2-5, the V gene TRBV4-3, with D perhaps matching TRBD1 (6 bases). The CDR3 spans 16 residues. CDR1 LGHNA and CDR2 YSLEER come from the germline V gene. V lost 4 bases and J lost 0, with 15 bases in between. The CDR3 DNA is TGCGCCAGCAGCCCACGGTCCGGACAGAACCAAGAGACCCAGTACTTC. Encoded protein: CASSPRSGQNQETQYF.

There are a few counts of this clone. The chain couples TRBV30 to TRBJ1-3; 7 nucleotides agree with TRBD1. This CDR3 has 14 residues. Trimming took 5 bases from V and 0 from J; bases not matched to a gene: 4. Germline lookup yields CDR1 GTSNPN and CDR2 SVGIG (reference sequence). CDR3 in DNA: TGTGCCTGGGACCAGGGGGTCTCTGGAAACACCATATATTTT. It specifies CAWDQGVSGNTIYF.

The V gene is TRBV7-3, the J gene TRBJ1-1; D is ambiguous. Germline V gene lookup returns CDR1 SGHTA and CDR2 FQGTGA. CDR3 length: 16 residues. Trimming took off 1 base at V and 4 bases at J, with 16 bases between the two ends. The CDR3 bases are TGTGCCAGCAGCTTAAAGGCAGGCGCCACCCCCACTGAAGCTTTCTTT. Translation gives CASSLKAGATPTEAFF.

This clone was recorded once. The chain carries TRBV15 and TRBJ2-3; D assignment may be TRBD1 or TRBD2 (6 bases each). V lost 1 base and J 3 bases, leaving 17 bases between the germline ends. Germline loops: CDR1 LNHNV, CDR2 YYDKDF (reference sequence). This CDR3 comprises 17 residues. The CDR3 sequence is CATSRGRGRGKTDTQYF. CDR3 coding DNA: TGTGCCACCAGCAGAGGGAGGGGCAGGGGAAAGACAGATACGCAGTATTTT.

A single count supports this clone. The chain couples TRBV18 to TRBJ2-5, with 9 nucleotides matching TRBD2. J was trimmed by 4 bases and V by 0 bases; bases with no gene match: 3. This CDR3 is 15 amino acids long. Per germline, CDR1 KGHSH and CDR2 LQKENI. The CDR3 spells CASSPPAGGRETQYF. The CDR3 DNA is TGTGCCAGCTCACCACCTGCGGGAGGGCGAGAGACCCAGTACTTC.

The rearrangement joins TRBV9 to TRBJ2-3; D is perhaps TRBD2 (6 bases). CDR1 and CDR2 (germline): SGDLS, YYNGEE. The CDR3 is made up of 14 amino acids. V was shortened by 0 bases and J by 2 bases, with 7 bases between the two germline ends. CDR3 sequence reads: CASSVGDFTDTQYF. Written as DNA, the CDR3 is TGTGCCAGCAGCGTAGGGGACTTCACAGATACGCAGTATTTT.

This chain links TRBV7-3 with TRBJ2-3; 8 nucleotides agree with TRBD2. CDR3 length: 18 amino acids. Germline V lookup: CDR1 SGHTA, CDR2 FQGTGA. V lost 3 bases, J lost 2 bases, and 13 bases stayed unmatched. The CDR3, as DNA: TGTGCCAGCAGCTTGGGCGATGATGCGGGGGGAATCACAGATACGCAGTATTTT. It yields the protein CASSLGDDAGGITDTQYF.